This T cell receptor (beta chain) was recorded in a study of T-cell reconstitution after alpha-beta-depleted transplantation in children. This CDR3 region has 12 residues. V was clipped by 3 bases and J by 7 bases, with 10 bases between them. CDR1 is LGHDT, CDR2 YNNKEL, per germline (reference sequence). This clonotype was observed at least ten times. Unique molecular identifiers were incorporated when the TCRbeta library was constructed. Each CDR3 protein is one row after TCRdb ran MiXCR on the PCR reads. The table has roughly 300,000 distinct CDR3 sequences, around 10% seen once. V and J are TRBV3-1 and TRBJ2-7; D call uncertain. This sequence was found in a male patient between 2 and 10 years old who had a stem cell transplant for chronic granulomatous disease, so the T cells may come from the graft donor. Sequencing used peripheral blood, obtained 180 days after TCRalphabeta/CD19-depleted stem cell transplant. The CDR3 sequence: CASSHSGQEQYF. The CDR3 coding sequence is TGTGCCAGCAGCCATTCCGGGCAGGAGCAGTACTTC.